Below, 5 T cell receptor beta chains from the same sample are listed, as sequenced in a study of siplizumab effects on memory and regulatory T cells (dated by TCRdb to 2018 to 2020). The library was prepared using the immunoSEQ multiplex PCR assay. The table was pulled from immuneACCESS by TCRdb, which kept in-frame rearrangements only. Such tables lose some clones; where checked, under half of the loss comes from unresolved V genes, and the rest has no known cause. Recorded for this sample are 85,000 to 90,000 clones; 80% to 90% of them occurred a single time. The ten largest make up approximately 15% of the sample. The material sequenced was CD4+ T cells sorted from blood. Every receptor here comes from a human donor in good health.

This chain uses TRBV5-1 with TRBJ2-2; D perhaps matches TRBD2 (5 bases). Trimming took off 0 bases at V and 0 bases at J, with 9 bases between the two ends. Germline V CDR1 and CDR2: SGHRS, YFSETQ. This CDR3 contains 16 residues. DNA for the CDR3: TGCGCCAGCAGCTTGGCCTCGGGAACGAACACCGGGGAGCTGTTTTTT. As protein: CASSLASGTNTGELFF.

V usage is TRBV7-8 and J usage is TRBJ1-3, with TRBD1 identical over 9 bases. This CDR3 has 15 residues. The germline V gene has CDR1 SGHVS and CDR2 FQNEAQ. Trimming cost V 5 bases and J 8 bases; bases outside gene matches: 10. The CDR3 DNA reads TGTGCCAGCAGCACACCGACAGGGGGGATTGACACCATATATTTT. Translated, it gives CASSTPTGGIDTIYF.

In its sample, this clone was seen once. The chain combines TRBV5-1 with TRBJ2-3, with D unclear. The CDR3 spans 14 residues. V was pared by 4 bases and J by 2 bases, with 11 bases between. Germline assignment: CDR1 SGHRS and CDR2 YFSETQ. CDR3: CASSPQSDTDTQYF. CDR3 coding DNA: TGCGCCAGCAGCCCGCAAAGTGACACAGATACGCAGTATTTT.

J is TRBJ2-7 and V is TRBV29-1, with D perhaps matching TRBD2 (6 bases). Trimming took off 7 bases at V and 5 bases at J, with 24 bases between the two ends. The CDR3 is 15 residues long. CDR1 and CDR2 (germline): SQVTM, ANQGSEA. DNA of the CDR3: TGCAGCGCCCGAATGGACGGGGGTGTGGGTAACGAGCAGTACTTC. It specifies CSARMDGGVGNEQYF.

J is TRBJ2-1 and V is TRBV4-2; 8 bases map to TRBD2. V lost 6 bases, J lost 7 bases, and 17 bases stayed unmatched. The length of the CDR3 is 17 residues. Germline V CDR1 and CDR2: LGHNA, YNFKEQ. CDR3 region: CASSLDPTRGRWNEQFF. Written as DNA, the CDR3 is TGTGCCAGCAGTCTAGACCCGACTCGCGGGAGGTGGAATGAGCAGTTCTTC.